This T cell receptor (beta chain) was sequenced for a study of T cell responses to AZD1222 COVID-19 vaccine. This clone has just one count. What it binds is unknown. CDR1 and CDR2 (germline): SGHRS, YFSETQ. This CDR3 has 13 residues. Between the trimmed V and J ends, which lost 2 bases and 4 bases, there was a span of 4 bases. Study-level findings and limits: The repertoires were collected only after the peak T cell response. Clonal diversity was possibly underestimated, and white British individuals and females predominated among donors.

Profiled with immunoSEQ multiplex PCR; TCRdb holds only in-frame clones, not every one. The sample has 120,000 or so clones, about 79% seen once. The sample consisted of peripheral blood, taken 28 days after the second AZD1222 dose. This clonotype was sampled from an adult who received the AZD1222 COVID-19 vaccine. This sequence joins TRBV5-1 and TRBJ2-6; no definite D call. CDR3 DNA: TGCGCCAGCAGCTTTGGCGGGGCCAACGTCCTGACTTTC. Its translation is CASSFGGANVLTF.